This T cell receptor (beta chain) derives from a study of Graves' ophthalmopathy and Graves' hyperthyroidism. The study amplified TCR beta CDR3 regions using RNA transcripts. Investigators did first-round RT-PCR with HTBI primers, then second-round multiplex PCR. MiXCR, run by TCRdb on the multiplex PCR reads, gives a single entry per CDR3 protein. Here the sample spans about 1.1 million distinct CDR3 sequences, 36% being singletons. Germline V CDR1 and CDR2: SSHAT, FNYEAQ (reference sequence). CDR3 size: 16 residues. V lost 4 bases, J lost 5 bases, and 12 bases stayed unmatched. The chain carries TRBV7-7 and TRBJ2-5, with 8 positions matching TRBD2. This TCR was recovered from an adult man with Graves' hyperthyroidism. The sample consisted of peripheral blood or thyroid tissue (not recorded which). In DNA, the CDR3 is TGTGCCAGCAGCTCGTTTAGCGGGGTACTTTGGGAGACCCAGTACTTC. Amino acids: CASSSFSGVLWETQYF.